This is a list of T cell receptor beta chains from one sample in a study of blood T cell repertoires in COVID-19. Sequencing was performed with immunoSEQ multiplex PCR; in TCRdb, only in-frame clones are kept and a portion is missing. Of 290,000 or so clones listed, approximately 90% are singletons. Input material: peripheral blood. The receptors were sampled from a man younger than 35 with active or convalescent COVID-19. The CDR3 runs from the conserved cysteine through the conserved F or W. The D gene is left open where the match is weak. The size entry is marked missing in some rows and otherwise reads once, few, many or a size class.

D gene	J gene	clone size	V gene	CDR3 DNA	CDR3 protein
TRBD1	TRBJ1-2	.	TRBV5-1	TGCGCCAGCAGCTTGGGGGGACAGGGGATTGGCTACACCTTC	CASSLGGQGIGYTF
.	TRBJ2-6	.	TRBV5-1	TGCGCCAGCAGCCAATCCTCTGGGGCCAACGTCCTGACTTTC	CASSQSSGANVLTF
.	TRBJ2-1	.	TRBV5-6	TGTGCCAGCAGTTGGGACTGGCACAATGAGCAGTTCTTC	CASSWDWHNEQFF
TRBD1	TRBJ2-3	.	TRBV2	TGTGCCAGCAGTGTTGATATAGGACAGGGAAGTGGAGATACGCAGTATTTT	CASSVDIGQGSGDTQYF
TRBD2	TRBJ2-7	.	TRBV7-2	TGTGCCAGCAGCTCCACCCGGGGGGCGGGAGGGTACGAGCAGTACTTC	CASSSTRGAGGYEQYF
.	TRBJ1-4	.	TRBV4-3	TGCGCCAGCAGCCAAGATAGGTCCGCGGGGGCTAATGAAAAACTGTTTTTT	CASSQDRSAGANEKLFF
TRBD1	TRBJ1-3	.	TRBV9	TGTGCCAGCAGCAGCCGACAGGGGATCTCTGGAAACACCATATATTTT	CASSSRQGISGNTIYF
.	TRBJ1-5	.	TRBV11-2	TGTGCCAGCAGCTTAGCCGGGAGTGGGCAGCCCCAGCATTTT	CASSLAGSGQPQHF
.	TRBJ2-3	.	TRBV28	TGTGCCAGCAGTTTATTGGGGCAGGCCCTCACAGATACGCAGTATTTT	CASSLLGQALTDTQYF
.	TRBJ1-2	few	TRBV6-1	TGTGCCAGCAGTGAAGCGGTCAGGTATGGCTACACCTTC	CASSEAVRYGYTF
TRBD2	TRBJ2-1	.	TRBV3-1/TRBV3-2	TGTGCCAGCAGCCAAGCCTCGACTAGCGGATCCTACAATGAGCAGTTCTTC	CASSQASTSGSYNEQFF
TRBD2	TRBJ2-1	.	TRBV5-6	TGTGCCAGCAGCTTCCCCCTAGCGGCGTACAATGAGCAGTTCTTC	CASSFPLAAYNEQFF
.	TRBJ1-1	.	TRBV7-3	TGTGCCAGCAGCTTCACAGTTTTGAACACTGAAGCTTTCTTT	CASSFTVLNTEAFF
.	TRBJ2-1	.	TRBV28	TGTGCCAGCAGTTCCCCTCTCTACAATGAGCAGTTCTTC	CASSSPLYNEQFF